Below are 18 T cell receptor beta chains sequenced from a single sample in a study of T cell responses to AZD1222 COVID-19 vaccine. The assay was immunoSEQ multiplex PCR, and TCRdb's table has in-frame clones only and misses some. This table has some 170,000 clones, 80% to 90% appearing once. The input for sequencing was peripheral blood, taken 28 days after the second dose of the MenACWY control vaccine. The source is an adult who received the MenACWY meningococcal vaccine as a control.

This clone appeared once. The chain employs TRBV3-1 (or the pseudogene TRBV3-2) and TRBJ2-7, with TRBD2 identical over 7 bases. The CDR3 extends over 17 amino acids. The germline gives CDR1 LGHDT, CDR2 YNNKEL (reference sequence). V was pared by 5 bases and J by 5 bases, with 18 bases of the junction left unmatched. The CDR3 here is CASSNRDPREGFDEQYF. The CDR3 DNA reads TGTGCCAGCAGCAACCGGGACCCGAGGGAGGGGTTTGACGAGCAGTACTTC.

The rearrangement links TRBV19 to TRBJ1-5; D unclear. From germline, CDR1 is LNHDA and CDR2 SQIVND (reference sequence). The CDR3 extends over 13 amino acids. V was pared by 4 bases and J by 5 bases, with 9 bases between. Here the CDR3 reads CASSRGYDQPQHF. The CDR3 nucleotides read TGTGCCAGTAGTAGGGGTTACGATCAGCCCCAGCATTTT.

This chain links TRBV6-5 with TRBJ1-2; D perhaps matches TRBD1 (5 bases). From germline, CDR1 is MNHEY and CDR2 SVGAGI. The CDR3 extends over 15 amino acids. V shed 0 bases and J shed 4 bases, with 12 bases lying between them. CDR3 sequence: CASSYSRQGLYGYTF. DNA for the CDR3: TGTGCCAGCAGTTACTCGAGGCAGGGCCTCTATGGCTACACCTTC.

The rearrangement uses TRBV24-1 and TRBJ1-2, with a tentative D call TRBD1 (6 bases). CDR1 and CDR2 from the germline V gene are KGHDR and SFDVKD. The CDR3 has 13 amino acids. V lost 7 bases and J lost 3, with 11 bases in between. Here the CDR3 DNA reads TGTGCCACCAGCGGACAGTCCTACTATGGCTACACCTTC. It translates to CATSGQSYYGYTF.

This chain connects TRBV19 to TRBJ1-5; D gene ambiguous. V lost 7 bases and J 7 bases, leaving 20 bases between the germline ends. Germline CDR1 and CDR2: LNHDA and SQIVND (reference sequence). The CDR3 consists of 15 residues. This CDR3 reads CASTPTLLTKQPQHF. The CDR3 bases are TGTGCCAGTACCCCGACGTTATTGACGAAACAGCCCCAGCATTTT.

This chain links TRBV6-5 with TRBJ1-5, with D perhaps matching TRBD1 (5 bases). Germline V gene sequence: CDR1 MNHEY, CDR2 SVGAGI. The CDR3 spans 14 residues. V was cut by 6 bases and J by 7 bases, with 16 bases left in between. CDR3 coding DNA: TGTGCCAGCAGCCCCCCGGACACTGGACAGCCCCAGCATTTT. This sequence encodes CASSPPDTGQPQHF.

The chain links TRBV4-2 to TRBJ1-5; TRBD1 is a possible D gene (6 bases). The CDR3 contains 18 residues. Germline loops: CDR1 LGHNA, CDR2 YNFKEQ. Trimming took 1 base from V and 0 from J, leaving 16 bases between them. The CDR3 region has the DNA TGTGCCAGCAGCCAAGCCCCTGACAGGAGCAATAGCAATCAGCCCCAGCATTTT. Its translation: CASSQAPDRSNSNQPQHF.

The CDR3 DNA reads TGTGCCAGCAGTTACTCGAAGGGGTCAGCAGATACGCAGTATTTT. It translates to CASSYSKGSADTQYF. The V and J genes are TRBV6-2 or TRBV6-3 and TRBJ2-3, with D perhaps TRBD1 (5 bases). CDR1 is MNHEY and CDR2 is SVGEGT in the germline V gene. This CDR3 spans 15 amino acids. Trimming removed 0 bases at V and 4 bases at J, with 11 bases between.

This clone was seen a handful of times. The chain is built from TRBV18 and TRBJ1-1, with 10 bases fitting TRBD1. The CDR3 sequence is 15 residues long. The germline gives CDR1 KGHSH, CDR2 LQKENI. Losses at the gene ends were 4 bases for V and 5 bases for J; bases not matched to a gene: 7. Here the CDR3 reads CASSLLDRGRTEAFF. The CDR3 DNA sequence: TGTGCCAGCTCACTCCTCGACAGGGGGCGGACTGAAGCTTTCTTT.

The V call is TRBV28, the J call TRBJ1-2, with D perhaps matching TRBD1 (5 bases). Looked up from germline, CDR1 is MDHEN and CDR2 is SYDVKM. V was shortened by 6 bases and J by 7 bases, with 15 bases between the two germline ends. The CDR3 sequence is 13 residues long. CDR3 coding DNA: TGTGCCAGCAGGTCGACAGCCATTTCTGGCTACACCTTC. It translates to CASRSTAISGYTF.

The gene calls are TRBV5-1 and TRBJ1-5, with no clear D. The V gene's germline CDR1 is SGHRS and CDR2 YFSETQ. Trimming stripped 4 bases from V and 0 bases from J, with 8 bases between. The CDR3 has 14 amino acids. CDR3 sequence reads: CASSHGLSNQPQHF. The CDR3 DNA reads TGCGCCAGCAGCCATGGACTTAGCAATCAGCCCCAGCATTTT.

This chain joins TRBV30 and TRBJ1-1; perhaps TRBD1 as D (5 bases). The germline gives CDR1 GTSNPN, CDR2 SVGIG (reference sequence). CDR3 size: 12 residues. The germline V and J ends were trimmed by 7 bases and 4 bases, with 13 bases remaining between them. For the CDR3, the DNA is TGTGCCTCTTCGGCGGGGGGCACTGAAGCTTTCTTT. Translating it yields CASSAGGTEAFF.

The CDR3 DNA reads TGTGCCAGCACGCTACAGGGACACACTGAAGCTTTCTTT. Its translation is CASTLQGHTEAFF. The chain is built from TRBV28 and TRBJ1-1; tentative D call: TRBD1 (6 bases). V shed 7 bases and J shed 3 bases, with 12 bases lying between them. CDR1 is MDHEN, CDR2 SYDVKM, per germline. CDR3 length: 13 residues.

The gene calls are TRBV30 and TRBJ1-6; no definite D call. Trimming took 2 bases from V and 7 from J, leaving 3 bases between them. Germline CDR1 GTSNPN, CDR2 SVGIG (reference sequence). The CDR3 has 11 residues. The CDR3 here is CAWSSNSPLHF. The CDR3 nucleotides read TGTGCCTGGAGTTCAAATTCACCCCTCCACTTT.

The chain is built from TRBV28 and TRBJ1-1; no reliable D call. The CDR3 totals 14 residues. V shed 6 bases and J shed 4 bases, with 15 bases lying between them. Germline loops: CDR1 MDHEN, CDR2 SYDVKM. Here the CDR3 reads CASRSGLFITEAFF. CDR3 DNA sequence: TGTGCCAGCAGGTCTGGGTTGTTTATCACTGAAGCTTTCTTT.

The V and J genes are TRBV5-6 and TRBJ1-5; the D gene is possibly TRBD1 (6 bases). The CDR3 length is 16 residues. Germline values: CDR1 SGHDT, CDR2 YYEEEE. The V end lost 1 base, the J end lost 5 bases, and 16 bases lay between the germline ends. CDR3 bases: TGTGCCAGCAGCTTGAAGGGGGGCCAGATCTATCAGCCCCAGCATTTT. This codes for CASSLKGGQIYQPQHF.

The CDR3 loop reads CASSPRGREAGANVLTF. In nucleotides, the CDR3 is TGTGCCAGCAGTCCCCGGGGTAGGGAAGCTGGGGCCAACGTCCTGACTTTC. J is TRBJ2-6 and V is TRBV6-6, with D perhaps matching TRBD2 (5 bases). The CDR3 sequence is 17 residues long. V was trimmed by 5 bases and J by 2 bases, leaving 16 bases between them. The V gene's germline CDR1 is MNHNY and CDR2 SVGAGI (reference sequence).

V usage is TRBV10-1 and J usage is TRBJ2-7, with D possibly TRBD1 on 6 matching bases. Germline V gene data show CDR1 as WNHNN and CDR2 as SYGVQD (reference sequence). The CDR3 consists of 13 residues. Trimming pared 2 bases from V and 3 bases from J, leaving 8 bases between. In nucleotides, the CDR3 is TGCGCCAGCAGTGAGACAGGGATCTACGAGCAGTACTTC. Residues: CASSETGIYEQYF.